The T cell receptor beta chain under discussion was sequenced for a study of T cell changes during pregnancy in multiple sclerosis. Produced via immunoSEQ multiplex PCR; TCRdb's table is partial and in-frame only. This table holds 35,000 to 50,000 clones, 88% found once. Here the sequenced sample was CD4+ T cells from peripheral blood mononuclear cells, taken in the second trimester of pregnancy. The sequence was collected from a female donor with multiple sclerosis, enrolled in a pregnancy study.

CDR3 DNA sequence: TGTGCCAGCAGCCCAAGGCGGACGGGGGACAATCAGCCCCAGCATTTT. This codes for CASSPRRTGDNQPQHF. The J gene is TRBJ1-5, the V gene TRBV28; tentatively, D is TRBD1 (5 bases). The CDR3 sequence is 16 residues long. Trimming removed 6 bases from V and 3 bases from J, with 18 bases in between. Germline V gene sequence: CDR1 MDHEN, CDR2 SYDVKM.